This is a list of T cell receptor beta chains from one sample in a study of blood T cells in healthy people across ages. Each CDR3 protein gets one entry after TCRdb re-called the 5' RACE reads with MiXCR. The sample includes over 750,000 distinct CDR3 sequences, 20% to 25% seen only once; the top ten take more than 8%. A further study also used this sample, focusing on T cells of mothers and their children.

The sample consisted of blood. Receptors originate from a boy younger than 18 in good health. Both conserved end residues are part of each CDR3. Each record gives: J gene, CDR3 length, V gene, D gene, clone size, CDR3 DNA, CDR3 protein. A D gene is named only where the DNA matches it firmly. The listing skips clone size in some rows; elsewhere it reads once, few, many or a size class.

>TRBJ2-5|13|TRBV28|-|-
TGTGCCAGCAGTTCCCCCCCAGAAGAGACCCAGTACTTC
CASSSPPEETQYF
>TRBJ2-1|13|TRBV20-1|-|few
TGCAGTGCACGGGACCTCACCTACAATGAGCAGTTCTTC
CSARDLTYNEQFF
>TRBJ2-7|16|TRBV4-1|-|few
TGCGCCAGCAGCCAAGAGGCGCCTCCCCTGCTCCACGAGCAGTACTTC
CASSQEAPPLLHEQYF
>TRBJ2-1|13|TRBV5-1|TRBD2|few
TGCGCCAGCGTCGAGGGCGGGAGTAATGAGCAGTTCTTC
CASVEGGSNEQFF
>TRBJ2-2|15|TRBV28|TRBD2|-
TGTGCCAGCAGGGCAGCGGGAGGGTATACCGGGGAGCTGTTTTTT
CASRAAGGYTGELFF
>TRBJ2-1|14|TRBV28|TRBD1|-
TGTGCCAGCGAGACCGGGACAGGGCTCAATGAGCAGTTCTTC
CASETGTGLNEQFF
>TRBJ2-7|15|TRBV21-1|-|few
TGTGCCAGCAGTCGACTAGCGGGAAATCACTACGAGCAGTACTTC
CASSRLAGNHYEQYF
>TRBJ2-1|16|TRBV7-9|TRBD1|-
TGTGCCAGCAGCTCCACTTCGGGACAGATCGGAGGAGAGCAGTTCTTC
CASSSTSGQIGGEQFF
>TRBJ2-5|15|TRBV10-3|TRBD2|-
TGTGCCATCACCCGGACTAGCGGGAGCCGAGAGACCCAGTACTTC
CAITRTSGSRETQYF
>TRBJ2-1|14|TRBV29-1|-|-
TGCAGCGTTGTAATCTGGAGCTCCTACAATGAGCAGTTCTTC
CSVVIWSSYNEQFF